Below are 9 T cell receptor beta chains sequenced from a single sample in a study of technical replicates of blood from a handful of donors. TCRdb's table, derived via immunoSEQ multiplex PCR, lists solely in-frame clones and lacks some. The profile shows some 96,000 clones, around 95% of them singletons. The sequencing input was T cells isolated from PBMCs. These receptors were collected from a human donor in good health.

This chain joins TRBV27 and TRBJ2-2, with D possibly TRBD1 on 6 matching bases. The CDR3 has 15 amino acids. Trimming pared 2 bases from V and 3 bases from J, leaving 10 bases between. From germline, CDR1 is MNHEY and CDR2 SMNVEV (reference sequence). CDR3 sequence: CASSLAPGDTGELFF. CDR3 coding DNA: TGTGCCAGCAGTTTAGCCCCAGGGGACACCGGGGAGCTGTTTTTT.

This clone was counted a single time. The gene calls are TRBV5-4 and TRBJ2-5; the match to TRBD1 covers 7 bases. This CDR3 spans 13 amino acids. CDR1 and CDR2 (germline): SGHNT, YYREEE (reference sequence). V lost 4 bases and J lost 5; bases outside the gene matches: 5. CDR3 DNA sequence: TGTGCCAGCAGCCCAGGGGGAAGGGAGACCCAGTACTTC. Amino acids: CASSPGGRETQYF.

This clone was observed once. The CDR3 sequence: CAWSWGGNTEAFF. Written as DNA, the CDR3 is TGTGCCTGGAGTTGGGGGGGTAACACTGAAGCTTTCTTT. This rearrangement joins TRBV30 to TRBJ1-1, with a possible D match to TRBD1 (5 bases). Looked up from germline, CDR1 is GTSNPN and CDR2 is SVGIG (reference sequence). Trimming pared 2 bases from V and 2 bases from J, leaving 9 bases between. The CDR3 sequence is 13 residues long.

The chain carries TRBV19 and TRBJ1-3; D ambiguous. V lost 7 bases, J lost 0 bases, and 16 bases lay in between. The CDR3 extends over 16 amino acids. Germline lookup yields CDR1 LNHDA and CDR2 SQIVND (reference sequence). The CDR3 DNA reads as TGTGCCAGTATCAGTTCAGAGCGCTCCTCTGGAAACACCATATATTTT. This codes for CASISSERSSGNTIYF.

This chain uses TRBV10-1 with TRBJ2-5; 8 bases align to TRBD1. TRBJ2-7 matches the DNA end more closely, so the J call is doubtful. The CDR3 is 17 residues long. Germline V gives CDR1 WNHNN, CDR2 SYGVQD (reference sequence). For the CDR3, the DNA is TGCGCCAGCAGTGAAAGTTGGTTGCAGGGGGCGAGGAACGAGCAGTACTTC. Protein sequence: CASSESWLQGARNEQYF.

J is TRBJ2-1 and V is TRBV19; TRBD2 matches 9 bases. The CDR3 has 14 residues. After removal of 5 bases from V and 4 bases from J, the junction contained 3 bases not matched to a gene. Germline values: CDR1 LNHDA, CDR2 SQIVND (reference sequence). CDR3 nucleotide sequence: TGTGCCAGTAGTCAGGGACTAGCATACAATGAGCAGTTCTTC. Translated: CASSQGLAYNEQFF.

The chain employs TRBV30 and TRBJ1-1; 9 bases agree with TRBD1. V gave up 3 bases and J gave up 7 bases; unmatched junction bases: 6. The V gene's germline CDR1 is GTSNPN and CDR2 SVGIG (reference sequence). The CDR3 sequence is 13 residues long. CDR3 region: CAWSKQGAGEAFF. The CDR3 nucleotides are TGTGCCTGGAGCAAACAGGGGGCAGGTGAAGCTTTCTTT.

J is TRBJ1-2 and V is TRBV15; TRBD1 is a possible D gene (5 bases). Trimming took 3 bases from V and 2 from J, leaving 16 bases between them. Germline CDR1 is LNHNV and CDR2 is YYDKDF (reference sequence). The CDR3 has 16 amino acids. In DNA form, the CDR3 reads TGTGCCACCAGCAGGCCCCCCGGGCAGGGAAACTATGGCTACACCTTC. Translated: CATSRPPGQGNYGYTF.

On this clone itself: It is unclear where the CDR3 begins or ends on the DNA, so no DNA is shown, and the CDR3 is as TCRdb lists it. The gene calls are TRBV21-1 and TRBJ1-3; TRBD1, as called in the table, went unchecked against the DNA. TRBV21-1 represents a pseudogene. Counting both end residues, the CDR3 totals 17 amino acids. CDR3 sequence: CASSYLVGAGARNTIYF.